The T cell receptor beta chain described here comes from a study of T cell responses to AZD1222 COVID-19 vaccine. Some clones are missing from TCRdb's copy, which holds only in-frame ones; the method was immunoSEQ multiplex PCR. The sample has about 100,000 clones; 80% to 95% are singletons. With 4 bases clipped from V and 4 bases from J, the junction kept 3 bases outside the gene matches. CDR1 is MGHRA, CDR2 YSYEKL, per germline. CDR3 length: 14 residues. Specimen: peripheral blood, collected 28 days after the second AZD1222 dose. The V and J genes are TRBV4-1 and TRBJ2-1; 8 nucleotides match TRBD1. The TCR was taken from an adult who received the AZD1222 COVID-19 vaccine. In nucleotides, the CDR3 is TGCGCCAGCAGCCCGGGACAGGTTTACAATGAGCAGTTCTTC. Encoded protein: CASSPGQVYNEQFF.